This TCR beta chain is drawn from a study of identical twins (dated by TCRdb to about 2016). Context from the whole study: The study deep-sequenced TCR alpha and beta repertoires from monozygotic twins, unrelated adults of various ages and cord blood to test whether fetal clonotypes persist. To rule out contamination, the twin experiments were replicated at different times with different library preparation protocols. What the authors observed across the whole study: In beta out-of-frame sequences, excess twin sharing was weaker, because having fewer shared sequences lowered the signal-to-noise ratio. Conclusions relied on cross-sectional statistical analysis, since the same donors could not be followed over many years. Compared with coincidental sharing between unrelated individuals, an excess of low generation-probability sequences was observed among out-of-frame TCR alpha sequences shared between twins. Abundant cord blood beta clonotypes carried fewer insertions; young adult naive repertoires showed a weaker similar trend, while memory repertoires showed none. Invariant T cells such as MAIT and iNKT could partly confound zero-insertion analyses, although diverse VJ usage argued against such confounding for most clonotypes. In monozygotic twins, out-of-frame TCR alpha sharing was systematically underestimated by recombination models, although the models agreed with sharing between unrelated individuals.

The library came from 5' RACE. Data came from an Illumina HiSeq 2000. A universal primer binding site was introduced by template switching, and a unique molecular identifier was present in the final cDNA, enabling accurate counting of TCR cDNA molecules. First-strand cDNA for TCR alpha and beta chains was synthesized from specific primers in the conserved constant-segment region. To control for contamination, every cDNA library was double barcoded, receiving both a SMART-Mk sample barcode and Illumina barcodes. Two successive PCR steps introduced TruSeq adapter sequences along with Illumina sample barcodes. The TCR alpha and beta cDNA libraries were sequenced on the Illumina HiSeq platform using custom primers. Per the authors' processing: MiGEC processed the raw reads to extract unique molecular identifiers, while MiXCR was used to determine the CDR3 positions. Recombination models were inferred per individual with the repgenHMM and IGoR tools using an EM algorithm. The tcR package in R was used for shared clonotype analysis, with sharing normalized by the product of cloneset sizes. Out-of-frame nonproductive sequences were analyzed to study raw recombination free of thymic and clonal selection effects. In-frame beta chains were kept once TCRdb had trimmed the public reads at Q25 with fastp and called clones with MiXCR. Each CDR3 protein gets just one entry, which takes the most common genes and DNA from the rows behind it. TCRdb, rather than the study authors, made the V and J calls. The sample contains some 900,000 distinct CDR3 sequences, more than 9% of them found a single time. Of the sample, around 1.6% falls within the top ten clones.

Only healthy Caucasian donors were included. Three pairs of female monozygotic twins, all aged 18 to 29 years, were included in the twin cohort. Peripheral blood mononuclear cells were the source from which RNA for the TCR libraries was isolated. According to the germline V gene, CDR1 reads MNHEY and CDR2 reads SVGAGI. Measured from the cysteine to the phenylalanine, the CDR3 is 13 residues long. Only the CDR3 DNA is retained, 39 bases long and in frame from the first base. The junction carries 9 bases between V and J, which are trimmed by 2 bases and 5 bases respectively. To note about this clonotype: The antigen this receptor binds is unknown. No much larger clone exists at a distance of one base, and base qualities are not known.

The same specimen was also included in a second study, on yellow fever vaccine responses in identical twins. The second paper further reports: The authors reported that the T cell response to vaccination in identical twins appeared partly convergent and partly personalized. Focusing on identical twins, the study followed the T cell clones that responded to the vaccine, and did so with precision.

This chain is built from TRBV6-5 and TRBJ2-5, with the identity of the D gene unclear. Sample: PBMCs. The origin of this receptor is a woman aged 18-35 years in good health. The sequence in DNA is TGTGCCAGCAGTTACACCGGGTTGGAGACCCAGTACTTC. It translates as CASSYTGLETQYF.